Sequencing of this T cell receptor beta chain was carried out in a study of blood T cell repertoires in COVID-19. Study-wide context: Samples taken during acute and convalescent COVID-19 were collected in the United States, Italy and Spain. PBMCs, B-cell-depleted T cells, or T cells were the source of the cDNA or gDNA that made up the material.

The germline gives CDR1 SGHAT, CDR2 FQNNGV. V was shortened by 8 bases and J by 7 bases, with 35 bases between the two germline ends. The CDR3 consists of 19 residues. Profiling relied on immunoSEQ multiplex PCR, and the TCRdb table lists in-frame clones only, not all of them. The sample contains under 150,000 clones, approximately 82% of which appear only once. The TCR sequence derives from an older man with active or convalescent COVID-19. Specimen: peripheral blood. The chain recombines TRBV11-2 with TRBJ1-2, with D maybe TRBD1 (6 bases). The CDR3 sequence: CASRSSRGTGSARIAGYTF. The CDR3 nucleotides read TGTGCCAGCCGCTCGTCCCGGGGTACAGGGTCTGCGAGGATAGCTGGCTACACCTTC.